The 22 T cell receptor beta chains below come from one sample, sequenced in a study of blood T cell repertoires in COVID-19. Clones were read by immunoSEQ multiplex PCR, and TCRdb kept only the in-frame ones, dropping some. The repertoire holds about 170,000 clones, with around nine tenths as singletons. The sample taken for sequencing was peripheral blood. These receptors were taken from a man between 65 and 85 years old with acute or convalescent COVID-19.

J is TRBJ2-3 and V is TRBV30, with D possibly TRBD2 on 5 matching bases. This CDR3 has 13 amino acids. V was trimmed by 4 bases and J by 4 bases, leaving 12 bases between them. Looked up from germline, CDR1 is GTSNPN and CDR2 is SVGIG (reference sequence). CDR3 sequence (DNA): TGTGCCTGGACCCAACGGCGGGCAGATACGCAGTATTTT. Amino acid sequence: CAWTQRRADTQYF. Full variable domain (rest looked up from reference TRBV30 and TRBJ2-3): SQTIHQWPATLVQPVGSPLSLECTVEGTSNPNLYWYRQAAGRGLQLLFYSVGIGQISSEVPQNLSASRPQDRQFILSSKKLLLSDSGFYLCAWTQRRADTQYFGPGTRLTVL.

The chain carries TRBV5-4 and TRBJ2-2, with D unclear. V was trimmed by 2 bases and J by 7 bases, leaving 21 bases between them. Germline CDR1 is SGHNT and CDR2 is YYREEE (reference sequence). This CDR3 has 17 amino acids. CDR3 sequence reads: CASSFGLGDTQSGELFF. CDR3 nucleotide sequence: TGTGCCAGCAGCTTTGGCCTTGGCGACACACAAAGCGGGGAGCTGTTTTTT.

V usage is TRBV27 and J usage is TRBJ2-7; 15 bases match TRBD2. Trimming cost V 10 bases and J 6 bases; bases outside gene matches: 10. Per germline, CDR1 MNHEY and CDR2 SMNVEV (reference sequence). This CDR3 is 15 amino acids long. Written as DNA, the CDR3 is TGTGCCACTCCGTTGGGACTAGCGGGAGGTTGCGAGCAGTACTTC. Amino acid sequence: CATPLGLAGGCEQYF.

This clone was seen a few times. The rearrangement uses TRBV28 and TRBJ1-5; 7 nucleotides match TRBD1. This CDR3 has 17 amino acids. The germline V gene encodes CDR1 MDHEN and CDR2 SYDVKM. Trimming took 6 bases from V and 4 from J; bases not matched to a gene: 15. The CDR3 sequence: CASSHPRGRGTNQPQHF. The CDR3 coding sequence is TGTGCCAGCAGCCACCCCAGAGGCAGGGGGACTAATCAGCCCCAGCATTTT.

The chain recombines TRBV6-1 with TRBJ1-3; D is ambiguous. The CDR3 is 16 residues long. From germline, CDR1 is MNHNS and CDR2 SASEGT. V dropped 2 bases and J dropped 5 bases, with 16 bases sitting between them. The CDR3 DNA sequence: TGTGCCAGCAGTGAATCCGGGCCTCGAGGGCGAAACACCATATATTTT. It specifies CASSESGPRGRNTIYF.

The sample holds one count of this clone. J is TRBJ1-2 and V is TRBV4-3, with D tentatively TRBD1 (6 bases). Per the germline V gene, CDR1 is LGHNA and CDR2 is YSLEER. V was shortened by 2 bases and J by 3 bases, with 10 bases between the two germline ends. The CDR3 is 14 residues long. The CDR3: CASSQTRGDYGYTF. The CDR3 DNA reads as TGCGCCAGCAGCCAAACCAGGGGTGACTATGGCTACACCTTC.

The chain is built from TRBV27 and TRBJ1-1; D is possibly TRBD1 (5 bases). Trimming took off 8 bases at V and 1 base at J, with 17 bases between the two ends. Germline CDR1 and CDR2: MNHEY and SMNVEV (reference sequence). This CDR3 comprises 15 residues. CDR3: CASGPGFLRNTEAFF. CDR3 nucleotides: TGTGCCAGCGGCCCAGGGTTCCTACGGAACACTGAAGCTTTCTTT.

The chain combines TRBV5-1 with TRBJ1-1; tentative D call: TRBD1 (5 bases). This CDR3 has 17 residues. Trimming shortened V by 4 bases and J by 0 bases, and 19 bases separated the two germline ends. Germline V gene lookup returns CDR1 SGHRS and CDR2 YFSETQ. The CDR3 region is CASSKTATTDMNTEAFF. The CDR3 nucleotides are TGCGCCAGCAGCAAGACGGCAACGACAGATATGAACACTGAAGCTTTCTTT.

The chain combines TRBV9 with TRBJ2-5; D perhaps matches TRBD1 (6 bases). The V gene's germline CDR1 is SGDLS and CDR2 YYNGEE. Trimming took 3 bases from V and 4 from J, leaving 16 bases between them. The CDR3 sequence is 15 residues long. The CDR3 spells CASSAPGHHRETQYF. CDR3 in DNA: TGTGCCAGCAGCGCGCCGGGACACCATCGAGAGACCCAGTACTTC.

The V call is TRBV28, the J call TRBJ2-7, with 9 positions matching TRBD1. J gave up 1 base and V 2 bases, and 9 bases lay outside the gene matches. CDR1 and CDR2 from the germline V gene are MDHEN and SYDVKM. The CDR3 extends over 17 amino acids. The CDR3 reads CASSLNRDRVGSYEQYF. The CDR3 bases are TGTGCCAGCAGTTTAAACCGGGACAGGGTGGGTTCCTACGAGCAGTACTTC. The whole variable domain, remainder taken from reference TRBV28 and TRBJ2-7, is DVKVTQSSRYLVKRTGEKVFLECVQDMDHENMFWYRQDPGLGLRLIYFSYDVKMKEKGDIPEGYSVSREKKERFSLILESASTNQTSMYLCASSLNRDRVGSYEQYFGPGTRLTVT.

The rearrangement links TRBV5-4 to TRBJ2-2; D possibly corresponds to TRBD2 (6 bases). The CDR3 spans 14 residues. The germline V gene has CDR1 SGHNT and CDR2 YYREEE (reference sequence). V shed 5 bases and J shed 5 bases, with 13 bases lying between them. The chain's CDR3 is CASRSGSATGELFF. The DNA of the CDR3 is TGTGCCAGCAGGAGCGGGTCGGCGACCGGGGAGCTGTTTTTT.

The CDR3 loop reads CASSQDRDYQPQHF. CDR3 bases: TGTGCCAGCAGCCAAGACAGGGACTATCAGCCCCAGCATTTT. This sequence joins TRBV3-1 (or the pseudogene TRBV3-2) and TRBJ1-5, with TRBD1 as a possible D gene (5 bases). This CDR3 is built from 14 residues. Between the trimmed V and J ends, which lost 0 bases and 5 bases, there was a span of 8 bases. Germline CDR1 reads LGHDT; CDR2 reads YNNKEL (reference sequence).

The chain employs TRBV6-5 and TRBJ2-7, with a weak D call TRBD2 (7 bases). V was clipped by 6 bases and J by 3 bases, with 18 bases between them. The length of the CDR3 is 15 residues. Germline CDR1 MNHEY, CDR2 SVGAGI. CDR3 DNA: TGTGCCAGCAGGTCGCGGGGGACATGGGGCTACGAGCAGTACTTC. Protein sequence: CASRSRGTWGYEQYF.

This chain joins TRBV28 and TRBJ1-2; 8 bases align to TRBD1. The germline V gene has CDR1 MDHEN and CDR2 SYDVKM. CDR3 length: 13 residues. Unmatched junction bases numbered 8, after V lost 7 bases and J lost 7 bases. CDR3 loop: CASNPAGGGGYTF. The CDR3 DNA reads as TGTGCCAGCAATCCCGCAGGGGGCGGTGGCTACACCTTC.

The table lists this clone with a count of one. The chain has TRBV29-1 and TRBJ1-2, with 9 bases that match TRBD1. Germline CDR1 reads SQVTM; CDR2 reads ANQGSEA. This CDR3 contains 15 residues. V dropped 0 bases and J dropped 3; count of bases not matched to a gene: 5. The CDR3 sequence: CSVEEGGQGYYGYTF. The DNA for the CDR3 is TGCAGCGTTGAAGAGGGTGGACAGGGGTACTATGGCTACACCTTC.

The V and J genes are TRBV6-5 and TRBJ2-7; 7 bases match TRBD1. V gave up 8 bases and J gave up 5 bases; unmatched junction bases: 3. Germline V CDR1 and CDR2: MNHEY, SVGAGI. The CDR3 runs 11 residues. Written as DNA, the CDR3 is TGTGCCAGCTCGACAGGGCACGAGCAGTACTTC. The encoded protein is CASSTGHEQYF.

The chain uses TRBV2 and TRBJ1-5; the D gene is possibly TRBD1 (6 bases). CDR1 and CDR2 from the germline V gene are SNHLY and FYNNEI. Deletions cut 0 bases from V and 4 bases from J, with 13 bases between. The CDR3 spans 16 residues. CDR3 sequence reads: CASSEAPFQGNQPQHF. The DNA of the CDR3 is TGTGCCAGCAGTGAAGCCCCGTTCCAGGGGAATCAGCCCCAGCATTTT. The full variable domain, completed using reference TRBV2 and TRBJ1-5, is EPEVTQTPSHQVTQMGQEVILRCVPISNHLYFYWYRQILGQKVEFLVSFYNNEISEKSEIFDDQFSVERPDGSNFTLKIRSTKLEDSAMYFCASSEAPFQGNQPQHFGDGTRLSIL.

The gene calls are TRBV28 and TRBJ1-5; D call uncertain. The CDR3 consists of 14 residues. V shed 4 bases and J shed 3 bases, with 10 bases lying between them. Germline CDR1 reads MDHEN; CDR2 reads SYDVKM. CDR3 DNA: TGTGCCAGCAGTTCCCCCCATCCCAATCAGCCCCAGCATTTT. Its translation: CASSSPHPNQPQHF.

V gene TRBV5-1 combines with J gene TRBJ2-5; TRBD1 matches at 8 bases. V was clipped by 2 bases and J by 5 bases; unmatched bases: 8. The CDR3 covers 15 residues. The germline V gene has CDR1 SGHRS and CDR2 YFSETQ. Here the CDR3 reads CASSFVPGQGETQYF. The DNA of the CDR3 is TGCGCCAGCAGCTTTGTACCTGGACAGGGTGAGACCCAGTACTTC.

The chain joins TRBV28 to TRBJ2-7, with D perhaps matching TRBD2 (7 bases). This CDR3 is 14 amino acids long. With 3 bases removed from V and 5 bases from J, the gap between germline ends came to 14 bases. Germline V gene lookup returns CDR1 MDHEN and CDR2 SYDVKM. Written as DNA, the CDR3 is TGTGCCAGCAGTTTCTTAAGGGAGGGGGACGAGCAGTACTTC. As protein: CASSFLREGDEQYF.

DNA for the CDR3: TGTGCCAGCAGTTTATCCCGGGGTCAGCCCCAGCATTTT. Translation: CASSLSRGQPQHF. V usage is TRBV12-3 or TRBV12-4 and J usage is TRBJ1-5; D gene uncertain. This CDR3 region has 13 residues. V lost 2 bases to trimming and J lost 6 bases, with 8 bases between them.

The rearrangement joins TRBV7-8 to TRBJ1-2; 7 bases map to TRBD1. After removal of 2 bases from V and 3 bases from J, the junction contained 3 bases not matched to a gene. Germline CDR1 and CDR2: SGHVS and FQNEAQ. This CDR3 is 14 amino acids long. CDR3 sequence reads: CASSLRDSHYGYTF. The DNA of the CDR3 is TGTGCCAGCAGCTTAAGGGACAGCCACTATGGCTACACCTTC.